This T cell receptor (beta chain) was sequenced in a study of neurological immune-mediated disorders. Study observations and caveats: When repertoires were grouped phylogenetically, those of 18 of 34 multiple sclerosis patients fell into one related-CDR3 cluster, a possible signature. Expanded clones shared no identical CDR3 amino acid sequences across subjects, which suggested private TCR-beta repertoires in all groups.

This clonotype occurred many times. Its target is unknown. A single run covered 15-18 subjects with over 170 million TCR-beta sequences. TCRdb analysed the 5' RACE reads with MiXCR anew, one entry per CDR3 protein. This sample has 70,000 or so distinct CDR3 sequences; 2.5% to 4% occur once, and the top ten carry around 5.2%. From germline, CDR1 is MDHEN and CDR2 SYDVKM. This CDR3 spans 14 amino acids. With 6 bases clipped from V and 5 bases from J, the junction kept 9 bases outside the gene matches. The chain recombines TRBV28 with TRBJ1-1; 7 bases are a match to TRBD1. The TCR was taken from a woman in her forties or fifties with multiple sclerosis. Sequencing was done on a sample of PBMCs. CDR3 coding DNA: TGTGCCAGCAGGCAACAGGGGATAATGACTGAAGCTTTCTTT. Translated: CASRQQGIMTEAFF.